Sequencing of this T cell receptor beta chain was carried out in a study of PD-1 blockade in classical Hodgkin lymphoma (TCRdb year 2020). With respect to the entire study: Nivolumab dosing was 3 mg/kg intravenously every 2 weeks, continuing until either disease progression or unacceptable toxicity. The study used TCR beta sequencing and CyTOF to define a peripheral blood immune signature of response to PD-1 blockade in classical Hodgkin lymphoma. The research as a whole found: CD4+ but not CD8+ TCR diversity rose significantly by C4D1 (p=0.0027 vs p=0.16), most apparent in complete responders (p=0.02). The study was restricted to a single clinical trial cohort, and the causes of repertoire differences, possibly disease activity or prior therapy, were left undefined. Diversity was lower in patients who began nivolumab less than 1 year after ASCT, so these patients were left out of later analyses to avoid confounding by immune reconstitution. Trial patients with a complete response had baseline diversity similar to that of newly diagnosed patients, while partial responders and progressors had significantly lower diversity. Newly diagnosed patients were reported to have lower baseline TCR diversity than healthy donors, and relapsed/refractory patients were reported to have lower baseline TCR diversity still.

V and J lose 4 bases and 0 bases, and a span of 13 bases separates them. Taken from cysteine to phenylalanine, the CDR3 has 15 residues. CDR3 DNA is the only sequence kept; it has 45 bases, read in frame from the first base. As encoded in the germline V gene, CDR1 is SGHRS while CDR2 is YFSETQ. Explained via the paper, the time point label denotes: cycle 1 day 1 (C1D1), immediately before nivolumab initiation. Every trial patient had relapsed after autologous stem cell transplantation, and cohorts A, B and C differed in prior brentuximab vedotin exposure. The trial cohort was composed of 55 to 65 patients with relapsed/refractory classical Hodgkin lymphoma, for whom complete response, partial response or progressive disease was recorded as best overall response. In the multi-cohort phase II CheckMate 205 trial, trial patients received single-agent nivolumab. An independent review committee assessed best overall response using the 2007 International Working Group response criteria. PBMCs from the trial were collected at three points: immediately before nivolumab initiation (C1D1), and during therapy at cycle 2 day 1 and cycle 4 day 1. Peripheral blood was collected in 8 mL Vacutainer Cell Preparation Tubes, from which PBMCs were isolated by centrifugation and then cryopreserved.

Genomic DNA was isolated using the Qiagen DNeasy kit from unsorted PBMCs as well as from negatively selected CD4+ and CD8+ fractions. Using primers that anneal to V and J segments, immunoSEQ multiplex PCR amplified the TCR beta CDR3 regions. Amplification bias was minimized using a synthetic immune receptor repertoire, and residual bias was removed computationally after sequencing. In the authors' own workflow: Repertoire diversity was quantified as the Shannon entropy index using custom Python scripts. The unsorted, CD4+ and CD8+ repertoires were each analyzed separately, with the exception of combined analyses, where CD4+ and CD8+ sequences were merged in silico. Clonal expansion was defined as at least a 2-fold frequency increase after treatment relative to C1D1, with a pseudocount of 0.5 for undetected baseline clones. Clones with 0 or 1 copy at C1D1 were defined as singleton clones, while clones with 2 or more copies were defined as non-singleton clones. By matching protein sequences in sorted samples from the same patient, clones expanded in unsorted samples were annotated as CD4+, CD8+ or unknown. Wilcoxon tests on paired samples were used to test diversity changes from C1D1 to C4D1. The table was pulled from immuneACCESS by TCRdb, which kept in-frame rearrangements only. Such tables lose some clones; where checked, under half of the loss comes from unresolved V genes, and the rest has no known cause. V and J calls and clone size follow that table, whereas D and trimming were derived from the DNA. This sample lists over 20,000 clones; about nine tenths were detected once. The ten largest clones add up to 2.5% of the sample.

This clone was seen just once. What this receptor recognizes is not known. Per-base quality was not reported, and no clone a single base away is much larger than it. This material consisted of peripheral blood mononuclear cells (PBMCs), taken at baseline. This TCR came from a human donor with classical Hodgkin lymphoma. The sequence joins TRBV5-1 to TRBJ1-1; TRBD1 is a weak D gene call, 5 bases matching. At the DNA level, the sequence is TGCGCCAGCAGCACCGGGACGGCAATGAACACTGAAGCTTTCTTT. This codes for CASSTGTAMNTEAFF.